This T cell receptor (beta chain) was recovered during a study of blood T cells in healthy people across ages. Study results and limitations: Naive CD4+ cell counts and diversity both ran higher in long-lived than in aged donors. Getting older went along with TCR beta diversity per million T cells dropping roughly linearly.

This clonotype was seen a handful of times. Its target is not known. CDR3 length: 13 residues. From germline, CDR1 is SGHTA and CDR2 FQGNSA. Trimming pared 5 bases from V and 2 bases from J, leaving 9 bases between. The authors ran a second PCR of roughly 6 to 12 cycles using a sample-barcoded 5' primer and a J-beta primer mix. Every cDNA molecule bore a tag from a template-switch adaptor containing 12 random nucleotides. Sequencing recovered at least 3 million CDR3-containing paired-end reads from each sample. One entry per CDR3 protein, called by TCRdb with MiXCR from the 5' RACE reads. The sample carries 450,000 to 700,000 distinct CDR3 sequences, roughly a quarter recorded once.

This chain connects TRBV7-2 to TRBJ1-1; D not certain. The sequencing sample was made of blood. The sequence came from a woman in her 70s in good health. CDR3 sequence reads: CASSVRGNTEAFF. In nucleotides, the CDR3 is TGTGCCAGCAGCGTCCGAGGAAACACTGAAGCTTTCTTT.